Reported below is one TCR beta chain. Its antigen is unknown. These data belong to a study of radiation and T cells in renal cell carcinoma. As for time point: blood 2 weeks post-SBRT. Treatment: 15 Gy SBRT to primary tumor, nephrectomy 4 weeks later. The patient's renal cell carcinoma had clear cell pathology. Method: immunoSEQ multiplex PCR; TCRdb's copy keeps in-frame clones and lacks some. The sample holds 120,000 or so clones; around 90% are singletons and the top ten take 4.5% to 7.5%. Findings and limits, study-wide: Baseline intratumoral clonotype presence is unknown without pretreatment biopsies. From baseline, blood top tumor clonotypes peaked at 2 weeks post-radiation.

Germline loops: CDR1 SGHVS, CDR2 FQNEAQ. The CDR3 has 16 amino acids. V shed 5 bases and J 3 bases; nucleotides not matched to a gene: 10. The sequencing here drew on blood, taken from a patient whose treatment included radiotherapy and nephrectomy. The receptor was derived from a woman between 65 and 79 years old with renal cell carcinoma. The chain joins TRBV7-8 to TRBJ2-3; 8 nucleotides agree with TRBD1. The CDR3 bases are TGTGCCAGCAGCCACCGACAGGGGAGGAGAACAGATACGCAGTATTTT. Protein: CASSHRQGRRTDTQYF.